The present T cell receptor beta chain was sequenced within a study of CD4 T cells in relation to SARS-CoV-2 and coronaviruses. For the study at large: No peptide or an HIV-1 Nef peptide pool served as negative control.

CD4+ T cells from unexposed donors were obtained before the COVID-19 pandemic (2011-2018). The cells were cultured for 9 to 11 days before CD4+ T cells were isolated. As for this clone: The antigen is undetermined.

Trimming shortened V by 7 bases and J by 3 bases, and 7 bases separated the two germline ends. The CDR3 is made up of 12 amino acids. Sequencing used immunoSEQ multiplex PCR; TCRdb keeps in-frame clones, though not all of them. The table records roughly 30,000 clones, about 73% of them present only once. Specimen: CD4+ T cells from PBMCs, cultured in vitro. This TCR derives from a human donor in good health. This chain links TRBV12-3 or TRBV12-4 with TRBJ1-5; D remains unclear. The CDR3 sequence: CASNDNNQPQHF. Written as DNA, the CDR3 is TGTGCCAGCAACGACAACAATCAGCCCCAGCATTTT.